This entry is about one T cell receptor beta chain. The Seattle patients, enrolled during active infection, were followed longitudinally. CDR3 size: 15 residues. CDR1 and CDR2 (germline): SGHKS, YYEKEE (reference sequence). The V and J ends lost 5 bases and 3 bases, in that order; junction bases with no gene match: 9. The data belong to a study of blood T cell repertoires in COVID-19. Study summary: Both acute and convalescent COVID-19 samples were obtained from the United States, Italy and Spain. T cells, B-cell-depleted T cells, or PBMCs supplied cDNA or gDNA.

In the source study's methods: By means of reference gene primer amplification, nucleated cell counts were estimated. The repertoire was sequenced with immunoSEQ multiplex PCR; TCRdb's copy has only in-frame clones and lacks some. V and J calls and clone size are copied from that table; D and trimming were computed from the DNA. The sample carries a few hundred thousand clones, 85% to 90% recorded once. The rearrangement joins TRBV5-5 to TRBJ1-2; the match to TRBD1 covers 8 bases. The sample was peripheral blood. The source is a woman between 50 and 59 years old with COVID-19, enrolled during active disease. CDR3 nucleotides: TGTGCCAGCAGAGAGGGACAGGCTCGGTACTATGGCTACACCTTC. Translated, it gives CASREGQARYYGYTF.